Sequencing of this T cell receptor beta chain was carried out in a study of T-cell memory formation after mild COVID-19. This clonotype was detected a few times. In TCRdb, the 5' RACE reads were re-called with MiXCR into one record per CDR3 protein. The data contain about 610,000 distinct CDR3 sequences, 17% of them singletons. The J segment lost 5 bases and the V segment lost 5 bases, leaving 6 bases of the junction unmatched. Germline V CDR1 and CDR2: SEHNR, FQNEAQ (reference sequence). The CDR3 totals 15 residues. The sequencing sample was made of PBMCs or a T cell subset sorted from them (not recorded which). The origin of this receptor is an adult woman who had mild COVID-19 (a few samples of this study predate the infection). Cell type and time point are not known. The chain employs TRBV7-9 and TRBJ2-5, with 12 bases lining up with TRBD1. The CDR3 DNA reads TGTGCCAGCAGCCCGGGACAGGGGGCCTGGGAGACCCAGTACTTC. Translating it yields CASSPGQGAWETQYF.